Following are 9 T cell receptor beta chains from one sample sequenced in a study of cytomegalovirus exposure and HLA in healthy donors (dated 2017 in TCRdb). The library was generated by the immunoSEQ multiplex PCR assay. Entries here come from immuneACCESS through TCRdb and include only in-frame sequences with V and J called. Some clones fail to appear in such tables; in the studies checked, an unresolved V gene covers under half of the shortfall, and the cause of the remainder is unknown. This sample is represented by roughly 120,000 clones; approximately 89% of them were singletons. The ten largest clones add up to under 2% of the sample. The source material was PBMCs. The receptors come from a woman between 18 and 29 years old in good health and CMV-seronegative.

This clone was observed a single time. V is TRBV5-3 and J is TRBJ1-3, with D unclear. TRBV5-3 qualifies as an ORF whose function is uncertain. Trimming stripped 5 bases from V and 1 base from J, with 16 bases between. This CDR3 comprises 16 residues. This CDR3 is CARRAREGKSGNTIYF. The DNA of the CDR3 is TGTGCCAGAAGGGCGAGGGAGGGAAAATCTGGAAACACCATATATTTT.

V and J are TRBV27 and TRBJ2-2, with 7 positions matching TRBD2. The germline V gene encodes CDR1 MNHEY and CDR2 SMNVEV (reference sequence). The CDR3 loop spans 14 amino acids. The trim removed 8 bases at V and 2 bases at J, leaving 5 bases unmatched. The CDR3 coding sequence is TGTGCCAGCCAGCGGGGCGGTAACACCGGGGAGCTGTTTTTT. This encodes CASQRGGNTGELFF.

This clone was observed once. The chain uses TRBV27 and TRBJ2-7; 7 nucleotides align to TRBD2. CDR3 length: 16 amino acids. V trimming: 4 bases; J trimming: 0 bases; junction bases outside the gene matches: 9. CDR1 and CDR2 (germline): MNHEY, SMNVEV (reference sequence). As DNA, the CDR3 is TGTGCCAGCAGTTCCCTAATGGGGGAGGGCTCCTACGAGCAGTACTTC. Protein sequence: CASSSLMGEGSYEQYF.

This sequence joins TRBV9 and TRBJ2-3, with 12 positions matching TRBD2. Germline V gene data show CDR1 as SGDLS and CDR2 as YYNGEE. J gave up 3 bases and V 4 bases, and 3 bases lay outside the gene matches. The length of the CDR3 is 15 residues. This chain's CDR3 is CASSSGLAGTDTQYF. CDR3 in DNA: TGTGCCAGCAGCTCCGGACTAGCGGGAACAGATACGCAGTATTTT.

The CDR3 loop is CASRKDRVGVDTQYF. Here the CDR3 DNA reads TGTGCCAGCAGAAAGGACAGGGTAGGAGTAGATACGCAGTATTTT. V gene TRBV27 combines with J gene TRBJ2-3, with 8 bases fitting TRBD1. CDR3 length: 15 residues. Trimming cost V 6 bases and J 5 bases; bases outside gene matches: 10. Germline CDR1 reads MNHEY; CDR2 reads SMNVEV (reference sequence).

This clone was found once. The chain combines TRBV6-4 with TRBJ1-5; D remains unclear. In germline, CDR1 is MRHNA, CDR2 SNTAGT. The CDR3 extends over 15 amino acids. The V and J ends lost 2 bases and 5 bases respectively, with 13 bases between them. The CDR3, as DNA: TGTGCCAGCAGTGACGGGGAGACCCCATATCAGCCCCAGCATTTT. Encoded protein: CASSDGETPYQPQHF.

The chain combines TRBV7-6 with TRBJ1-2; D uncertain. The germline gives CDR1 SGHVS, CDR2 FNYEAQ. Trimming took off 0 bases at V and 3 bases at J, with 11 bases between the two ends. This CDR3 contains 15 residues. This CDR3 is CASSLAPGGDYGYTF. CDR3 bases: TGTGCCAGCAGCTTAGCCCCAGGAGGCGACTATGGCTACACCTTC.

The rearrangement joins TRBV10-3 to TRBJ1-1; D is perhaps TRBD1 (5 bases). Looked up from germline, CDR1 is ENHRY and CDR2 is SYGVKD. The CDR3 is 16 amino acids. V was cut by 3 bases and J by 0 bases, with 14 bases left in between. The CDR3 region has the DNA TGTGCCATCAGTGAAACAGGTGGTTACATGAACACTGAAGCTTTCTTT. It codes for CAISETGGYMNTEAFF.

This chain joins TRBV29-1 and TRBJ2-7; TRBD2 agrees at 8 bases. J lost 0 bases, V lost 1 base, and 11 bases had no gene match. Germline loops: CDR1 SQVTM, CDR2 ANQGSEA. The CDR3 is made up of 17 amino acids. The DNA for the CDR3 is TGCAGCGTTGAAGGAGTAGCGGGAAGGGGGAACTCCTACGAGCAGTACTTC. Protein: CSVEGVAGRGNSYEQYF.